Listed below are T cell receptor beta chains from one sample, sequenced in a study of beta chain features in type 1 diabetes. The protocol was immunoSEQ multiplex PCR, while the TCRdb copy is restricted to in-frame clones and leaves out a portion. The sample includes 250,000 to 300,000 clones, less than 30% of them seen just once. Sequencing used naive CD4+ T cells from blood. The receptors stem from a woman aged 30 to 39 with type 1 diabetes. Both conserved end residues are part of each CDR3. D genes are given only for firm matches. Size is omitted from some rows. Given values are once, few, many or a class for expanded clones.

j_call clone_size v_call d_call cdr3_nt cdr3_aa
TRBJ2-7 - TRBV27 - TGTGCCAGCAGTTTATCGGGTAGCTCGGGGGAGCAGTACTTC CASSLSGSSGEQYF
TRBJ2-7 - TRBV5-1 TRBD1 TGCGCCAGCAGCTTGGGGACAGGGGCCTACGAGCAGTACTTC CASSLGTGAYEQYF
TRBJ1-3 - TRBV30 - TGTGCCTCCCAAGGGGGTCTCGGAAACACCATATATTTT CASQGGLGNTIYF
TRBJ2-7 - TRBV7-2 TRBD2 TGTGCCAGCAGGCTCGGGGGGGTCTCCTACGAGCAGTACTTC CASRLGGVSYEQYF
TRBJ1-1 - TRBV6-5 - TGTGCCAGCAGTTACTCCGGGGGGCAGACTGAAGCTTTCTTT CASSYSGGQTEAFF
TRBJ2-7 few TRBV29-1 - TGCAGCGATCTACGAAATGTCTCCTACGAGCAGTACTTC CSDLRNVSYEQYF
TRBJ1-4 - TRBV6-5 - TGTGCCAGCAGGGGACACAGGGAAGGAGAAAAACTGTTTTTT CASRGHREGEKLFF
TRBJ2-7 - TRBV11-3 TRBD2 TGTGCCAGCAGCGCCAGCGGGAGTGACGAGCAGTACTTC CASSASGSDEQYF
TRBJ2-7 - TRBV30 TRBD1 TGTGCCTGGAGTGTACTGGACAGGCTGACCTACGAGCAGTACTTC CAWSVLDRLTYEQYF
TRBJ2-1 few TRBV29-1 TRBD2 TGCAGCGTTGTCGAGGGACTAGCGGGGAACTACAATGAGCAGTTCTTC CSVVEGLAGNYNEQFF
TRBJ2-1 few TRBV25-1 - TGTGCCAGCAGTGAATTTGGAGCCCACACCTACAATGAGCAGTTCTTC CASSEFGAHTYNEQFF
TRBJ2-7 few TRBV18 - TGTGCCAGCTCACCACCTTCCAGGGTCCCTAACTACGAGCAGTACTTC CASSPPSRVPNYEQYF
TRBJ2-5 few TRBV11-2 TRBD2 TGTGCCAGCAGCCGCCAGACTAGCGGGAGAGAGACCCAGTACTTC CASSRQTSGRETQYF
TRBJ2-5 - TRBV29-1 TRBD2 TGCAGCGTTGACTTAGCGGGAGGTTTTGAGACCCAGTACTTC CSVDLAGGFETQYF
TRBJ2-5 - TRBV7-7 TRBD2 TGTGCTACCAACCCAGCGGGAGTTGTCGAGACCCAGTACTTC CATNPAGVVETQYF
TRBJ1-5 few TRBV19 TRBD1 TGTGCCAGTAGCCGACAGGGGAGCAATCAGCCCCAGCATTTT CASSRQGSNQPQHF
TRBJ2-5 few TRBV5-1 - TGCGCCAGCAGCTTGGGTGAGGAGACCCAGTACTTC CASSLGEETQYF
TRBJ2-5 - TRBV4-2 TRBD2 TGTGCCAGCAGCCAAGATGACGGGAGGGGTGAGACCCAGTACTTC CASSQDDGRGETQYF
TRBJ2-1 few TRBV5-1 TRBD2 TGCGCCAGCAGCTTGGGCGGGAGGGCCGTTTACAATGAGCAGTTCTTC CASSLGGRAVYNEQFF
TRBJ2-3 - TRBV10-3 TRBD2 TGTGCCATCACCCCGGGACTAGCGGGAGAGGCAGATACGCAGTATTTT CAITPGLAGEADTQYF
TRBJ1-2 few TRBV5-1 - TGCGCCAGCAGTCTTCGACAGGATGGCTATGGCTACACCTTC CASSLRQDGYGYTF
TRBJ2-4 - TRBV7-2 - TGTGCCAGCAGCTCCAGGGATGGGGCCAAAAACATTCAGTACTTC CASSSRDGAKNIQYF
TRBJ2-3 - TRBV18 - TGTGCCAGCTCACCACCGAACAGCTACACAGATACGCAGTATTTT CASSPPNSYTDTQYF
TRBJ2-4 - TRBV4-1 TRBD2 TGCGCCAGCAGCCAAACCGGGACTAGCGACTTCGACGTGGACTTC CASSQTGTSDFDVDF
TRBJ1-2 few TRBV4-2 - TGTGCCAGCAGCCAGTCAGGGGTACCTAACTATGGCTACACCTTC CASSQSGVPNYGYTF
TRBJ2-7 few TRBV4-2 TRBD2 TGTGCCAGCAGCCAAGAAGTGCTAGCGGGAGTTTACGAGCAGTACTTC CASSQEVLAGVYEQYF
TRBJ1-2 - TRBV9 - TGTGCCAGCAGCGTAGCTGTACAGAACTATGGCTACACCTTC CASSVAVQNYGYTF
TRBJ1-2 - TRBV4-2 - TGTGCCAGCAGCCAAGGTCAGGATGGCTACACCTTC CASSQGQDGYTF
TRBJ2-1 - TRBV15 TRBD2 TGTGCCACCAGCAGATCCAGCGGGAGGGGTAATGAGCAGTTCTTC CATSRSSGRGNEQFF
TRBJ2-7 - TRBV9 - TGTGCCAGCAGCGTGACAGGAGAACGGGTAGAGCAGTACTTC CASSVTGERVEQYF
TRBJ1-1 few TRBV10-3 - TGTGCCATCAGTGAGTCGGGAGGCGATTACACTGAAGCTTTCTTT CAISESGGDYTEAFF
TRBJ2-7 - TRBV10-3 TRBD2 TGTGCCATCAGTGAAGTTAGCGGGAACTCCTACGAGCAGTACTTC CAISEVSGNSYEQYF
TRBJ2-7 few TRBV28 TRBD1 TGTGCCAGCAGTTTCCTAGGACAGGGTTTACGCGAGCAGTACTTC CASSFLGQGLREQYF
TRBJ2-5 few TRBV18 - TGTGCCAGCTCACCACGTGGAGTCCAAGAGACCCAGTACTTC CASSPRGVQETQYF
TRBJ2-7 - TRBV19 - TGTGCCAGTAGTATAGCCGACAGCGACTCCTACGAGCAGTACTTC CASSIADSDSYEQYF
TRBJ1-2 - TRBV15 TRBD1 TGTGCCACCAGCAGAGGGCCGAGACAGGGGGACCGTAACTATGGCTACACCTTC CATSRGPRQGDRNYGYTF
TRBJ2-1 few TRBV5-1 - TGCGCCAGCAGCTTGACACAGACAAGCTTTAACAATGAGCAGTTCTTC CASSLTQTSFNNEQFF
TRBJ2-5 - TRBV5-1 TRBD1 TGCGCCAGCAGCTTCCAGGGGGCGCGGGATGAGACCCAGTACTTC CASSFQGARDETQYF
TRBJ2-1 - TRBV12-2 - TGTGCAAGTCGCTTACCAAATCGGAGCGGGAGTTCCTCCTACAATGAGCAGTTCTTC CASRLPNRSGSSSYNEQFF
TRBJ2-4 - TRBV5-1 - TGCGCCAGCAGCTTCGACATAGCCAAAAACATTCAGTACTTC CASSFDIAKNIQYF
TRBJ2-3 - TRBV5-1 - TGCGCCAGCAGCTTGGTTCCGGGGAGCACAGATACGCAGTATTTT CASSLVPGSTDTQYF
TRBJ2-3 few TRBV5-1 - TGCGCCAGCAGCTTGGGTAGCAGAGCTAGCACAGATACGCAGTATTTT CASSLGSRASTDTQYF
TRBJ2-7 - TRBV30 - TGTGCCTATGGACAGAACTACGAGCAGTACTTC CAYGQNYEQYF
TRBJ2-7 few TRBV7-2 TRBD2 TGTGCCAGCAGCTTAGCGCTGGCGGGAGGGCCCCACGAGCAGTACTTC CASSLALAGGPHEQYF
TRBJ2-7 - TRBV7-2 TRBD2 TGTGCCAGCAGCTTAGGGGCTAGCGGGACCTACGAGCAGTACTTC CASSLGASGTYEQYF
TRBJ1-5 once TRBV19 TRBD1 TGTGCCAGTAGTGGGAAACGGGACAGGGACAATCAGCCCCAGCATTTT CASSGKRDRDNQPQHF
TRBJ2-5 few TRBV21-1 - TGTGCCAGCAACAAAAAAGCGGGAGCCCACCAAGAGACCCAGTACTTC CASNKKAGAHQETQYF
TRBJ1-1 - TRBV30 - TGTGCCTGGAGTGTGGCCCGGACTTTAAGTGGGAACACTGAAGCTTTCTTT CAWSVARTLSGNTEAFF
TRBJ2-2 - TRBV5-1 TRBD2 TGCGCCAGCAGCTTGGAGCCTAGCGGAATAAGTACCGGGGAGCTGTTTTTT CASSLEPSGISTGELFF
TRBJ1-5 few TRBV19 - TGTGCCAGTAGTATGAACCGGGGCAGGGGCGATCAGCCCCAGCATTTT CASSMNRGRGDQPQHF
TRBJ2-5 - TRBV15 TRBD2 TGTGCCACCAGCAGAGACCCGGGAGGGGAGACCCAGTACTTC CATSRDPGGETQYF
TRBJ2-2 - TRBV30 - TGTGCCTGGAGTGCCGAAGCGCGGGATTGGACCGGGGAGCTGTTTTTT CAWSAEARDWTGELFF
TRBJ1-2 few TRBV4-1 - TGCGCCAGCAGCCAAGTGGGGGCAAATGGCTACACCTTC CASSQVGANGYTF
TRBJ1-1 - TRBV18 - TGTGCCAGCTCACCACCGTCCCGGGAAAACACTGAAGCTTTCTTT CASSPPSRENTEAFF
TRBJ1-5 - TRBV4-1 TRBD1 TGCGCCAGCAGCGAAGGGACAGCCCATAGCAATCAGCCCCAGCATTTT CASSEGTAHSNQPQHF
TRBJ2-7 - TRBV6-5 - TGTGCCAGCAGTTACAGTCGGGGTCAATCCTACGAGCAGTACTTC CASSYSRGQSYEQYF
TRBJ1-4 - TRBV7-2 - TGTGCCAGCAGCCCGGCGACAAGCGGTGAAAAACTGTTTTTT CASSPATSGEKLFF
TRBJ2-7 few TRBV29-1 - TGCAGCGTTGTTACAGCCTCCTACGAGCAGTACTTC CSVVTASYEQYF
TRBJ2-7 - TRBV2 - TGTGCCAGCAGTGAAAACTACTTTAGCTCCTACGAGCAGTACTTC CASSENYFSSYEQYF
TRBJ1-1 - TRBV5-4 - TGTGCCAGCAGGGGAGGGGGGACTGAAGCTTTCTTT CASRGGGTEAFF